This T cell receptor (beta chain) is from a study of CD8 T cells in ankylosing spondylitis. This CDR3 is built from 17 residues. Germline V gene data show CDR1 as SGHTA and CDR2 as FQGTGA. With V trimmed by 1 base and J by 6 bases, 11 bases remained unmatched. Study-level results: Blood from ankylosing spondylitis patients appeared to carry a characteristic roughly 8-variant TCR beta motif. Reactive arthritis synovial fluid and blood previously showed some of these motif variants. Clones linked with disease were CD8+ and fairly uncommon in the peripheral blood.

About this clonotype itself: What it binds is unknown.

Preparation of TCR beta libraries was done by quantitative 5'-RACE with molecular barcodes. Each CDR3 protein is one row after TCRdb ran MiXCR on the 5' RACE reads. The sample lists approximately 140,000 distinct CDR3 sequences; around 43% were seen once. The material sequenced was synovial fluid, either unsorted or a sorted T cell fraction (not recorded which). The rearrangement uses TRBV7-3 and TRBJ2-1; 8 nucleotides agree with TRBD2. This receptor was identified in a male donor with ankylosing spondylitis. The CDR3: CASSLNGAGTRGNEQFF. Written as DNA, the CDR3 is TGTGCCAGCAGCTTAAATGGGGCCGGGACTAGGGGCAATGAGCAGTTCTTC.